This T cell receptor (beta chain) was recovered during a study of siplizumab effects on memory and regulatory T cells. Germline-derived CDR1 and CDR2 are SGHVS and FNYEAQ. The CDR3 is 15 amino acids. The ends were cut back, 1 base at V and 0 bases at J, with 7 bases in the middle. Study-wide findings and caveats: Memory cells seemed less diverse than naive T cells, which also seemed major contributors to the alloresponse. Mean Treg-derived proportions of mappable alloreactive CD4+ clones were around 70% for siplizumab and about 28% for controls.

Note on this clone: Its cognate antigen is unknown.

Assay used: immunoSEQ multiplex PCR; TCRdb lists only in-frame clones, some missing. The data hold about 56,000 clones, with approximately 97% observed a single time. This sequence originates from a human donor in good health. The chain employs TRBV7-6 and TRBJ2-1; D gene uncertain. Sequencing was performed on naive CD8+ T cells sorted from blood. CDR3 loop: CASSLEWGSYNEQFF. The DNA of the CDR3 is TGTGCCAGCAGCTTAGAGTGGGGCTCCTACAATGAGCAGTTCTTC.